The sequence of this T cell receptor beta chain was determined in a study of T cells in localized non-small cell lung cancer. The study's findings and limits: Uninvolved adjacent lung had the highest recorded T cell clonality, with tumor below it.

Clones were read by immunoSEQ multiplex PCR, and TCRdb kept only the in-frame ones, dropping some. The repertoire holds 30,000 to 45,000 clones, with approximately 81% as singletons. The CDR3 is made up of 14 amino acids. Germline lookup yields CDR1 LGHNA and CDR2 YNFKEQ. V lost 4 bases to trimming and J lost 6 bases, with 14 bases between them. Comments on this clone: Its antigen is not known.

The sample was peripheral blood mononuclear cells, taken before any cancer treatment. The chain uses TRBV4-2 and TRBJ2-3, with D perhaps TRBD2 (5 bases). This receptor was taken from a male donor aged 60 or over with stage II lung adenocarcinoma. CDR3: CASSPRRGADTQYF. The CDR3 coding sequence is TGTGCCAGCAGCCCGCGTCGGGGTGCGGATACGCAGTATTTT.